The 28 T cell receptor beta chains below all came from one sample that was sequenced in a study of T-cell memory formation after mild COVID-19. A single record per CDR3 protein comes from TCRdb applying MiXCR to the 5' RACE reads. This repertoire shows hundreds of thousands of distinct CDR3 sequences, about 20% found once; its top ten account for more than 10%. Sequences were obtained from PBMCs or a T cell subset sorted from them (not recorded which). The receptors shown here come from an adult woman who had mild COVID-19 (a few samples of this study predate the infection). Cell type and time point are not known.

In this sample, this clonotype turned up a few times. CDR3 coding DNA: TGTGCCAATCAGGCGGGGAACACAGATACGCAGTATTTT. Translated: CANQAGNTDTQYF. This sequence joins TRBV7-9 and TRBJ2-3; TRBD2 is a possible D gene (6 bases). The CDR3 covers 13 residues. Trimming removed 10 bases at V and 2 bases at J, with 13 bases between. Germline assignment: CDR1 SEHNR and CDR2 FQNEAQ (reference sequence). Complete variable domain (other parts from reference TRBV7-9 and TRBJ2-3): DTGVSQNPRHKITKRGQNVTFRCDPISEHNRLYWYRQTLGQGPEFLTYFQNEAQLEKSRLLSDRFSAERPKGSFSTLEIQRTEQGDSAMYLCANQAGNTDTQYFGPGTRLTVL.

J is TRBJ1-4 and V is TRBV25-1, with D uncertain. This CDR3 comprises 11 residues. In germline, CDR1 is MGHDK, CDR2 SYGVNS. The V and J ends lost 6 bases and 8 bases respectively, with 7 bases between them. The CDR3 loop reads CASRNREKLFF. The CDR3 DNA follows: TGTGCCAGCAGAAACCGGGAAAAACTGTTTTTT.

This clonotype showed up just a few times. The rearrangement links TRBV20-1 to TRBJ2-6, with D hard to call. This CDR3 spans 12 amino acids. V was cut by 2 bases and J by 5 bases, with 4 bases left in between. Per the germline V gene, CDR1 is DFQATT and CDR2 is SNEGSKA (reference sequence). The chain's CDR3 is CSARHWANVLTF. In DNA, the CDR3 is TGCAGTGCTAGACACTGGGCCAACGTCCTGACTTTC.

The J gene is TRBJ2-7, the V gene TRBV20-1; D perhaps matches TRBD1 (5 bases). Germline values: CDR1 DFQATT, CDR2 SNEGSKA (reference sequence). V lost 5 bases, J lost 3 bases, and 14 bases lay in between. The CDR3 contains 13 residues. The chain's CDR3 is CSAAPTVRYEQYF. The CDR3 DNA sequence: TGCAGTGCTGCCCCGACAGTGCGCTACGAGCAGTACTTC.

The gene calls are TRBV9 and TRBJ1-4; D is perhaps TRBD1 (5 bases). The CDR3 is made up of 17 amino acids. V lost 3 bases and J 4 bases, leaving 19 bases between the germline ends. Germline CDR1 is SGDLS and CDR2 is YYNGEE. CDR3 loop: CASSAPLTDLVNEKLFF. In nucleotides, the CDR3 is TGTGCCAGCAGCGCACCATTGACAGATCTCGTTAATGAAAAACTGTTTTTT.

The V gene is TRBV20-1, the J gene TRBJ2-2, with TRBD2 identical over 13 bases. V shed 5 bases and J 4 bases; nucleotides not matched to a gene: 4. CDR3 size: 15 residues. The germline CDR1 and CDR2 sequences are DFQATT and SNEGSKA (reference sequence). The CDR3 bases are TGCAGTGCTCTTACTAGCGGGAGGGCCACCGGGGAGCTGTTTTTT. Amino acid sequence: CSALTSGRATGELFF.

The V and J genes are TRBV11-3 and TRBJ1-1; D is ambiguous. V lost 1 base to trimming and J lost 11 bases, with 8 bases between them. Germline V CDR1 and CDR2: SGHNT, YENEEA. This CDR3 is 11 amino acids long. The CDR3 coding sequence is TGTGCCAGCAGCTTAGGACGTTGGGCTTTCTTT. It yields the protein CASSLGRWAFF.

This clonotype was observed a handful of times. This sequence joins TRBV6-5 and TRBJ2-7; TRBD1 agrees at 7 bases. This CDR3 contains 17 residues. The V segment lost 5 bases and the J segment 0 bases; nucleotides outside the gene matches: 13. Germline V gives CDR1 MNHEY, CDR2 SVGAGI. The CDR3 spells CASSQYLGDRSSYEQYF. The CDR3 DNA follows: TGTGCCAGCAGTCAGTACCTGGGGGACAGAAGCTCCTACGAGCAGTACTTC.

In this sample, this clonotype turned up many times. The rearrangement uses TRBV7-9 and TRBJ2-1; 12 positions agree with TRBD2. The germline V gene has CDR1 SEHNR and CDR2 FQNEAQ (reference sequence). The CDR3 covers 15 residues. With V trimmed by 4 bases and J by 6 bases, 4 bases remained unmatched. The CDR3 spells CASSWTSGVFNEQFF. DNA for the CDR3: TGTGCCAGCAGCTGGACTAGCGGGGTATTCAATGAGCAGTTCTTC.

This chain connects TRBV5-1 to TRBJ2-1; D possibly corresponds to TRBD2 (6 bases). Trimming took 0 bases from V and 0 from J, leaving 10 bases between them. The germline V gene encodes CDR1 SGHRS and CDR2 YFSETQ. The CDR3 is 16 amino acids. CDR3 sequence (DNA): TGCGCCAGCAGCTTGGCCGGGGGTGCCTCCTACAATGAGCAGTTCTTC. Translated: CASSLAGGASYNEQFF. The complete variable domain, with remaining parts taken from reference TRBV5-1 and TRBJ2-1, reads KAGVTQTPRYLIKTRGQQVTLSCSPISGHRSVSWYQQTPGQGLQFLFEYFSETQRNKGNFPGRFSGRQFSNSRSEMNVSTLELGDSALYLCASSLAGGASYNEQFFGPGTRLTVL.

This clonotype showed up many times. V is TRBV29-1 and J is TRBJ2-1, with 7 positions matching TRBD1. This CDR3 region has 15 residues. The ends lost 2 bases at V and 5 bases at J; junction bases unmatched: 9. CDR1 and CDR2 (germline): SQVTM, ANQGSEA. The CDR3 loop is CSVESTGVGDNEQFF. The CDR3 DNA sequence: TGCAGCGTTGAATCAACAGGGGTGGGTGACAATGAGCAGTTCTTC.

This clonotype has more than one count but fewer than ten. This rearrangement joins TRBV29-1 to TRBJ1-1; D remains unclear. This CDR3 has 15 amino acids. Germline CDR1 reads SQVTM; CDR2 reads ANQGSEA. Trimming removed 4 bases at V and 1 base at J, with 16 bases between. The chain's CDR3 is CSVALGSMGNTEAFF. Written as DNA, the CDR3 is TGCAGCGTTGCCCTTGGGTCGATGGGGAACACTGAAGCTTTCTTT.

The chain recombines TRBV6-2 or TRBV6-3 with TRBJ2-1, with TRBD2 matching 10 bases. The J segment lost 4 bases and the V segment lost 6 bases, leaving 9 bases of the junction unmatched. This CDR3 has 16 amino acids. Germline V gene sequence: CDR1 MNHEY, CDR2 SVGEGT. The CDR3 DNA is TGTGCCAGCAGGCCGACACTAGCGGGGTTTTACAATGAGCAGTTCTTC. Translation: CASRPTLAGFYNEQFF.

This clonotype was counted only a few times. CDR3 protein: CASSLGGGTMGYTF. As DNA, the CDR3 is TGTGCCAGCAGCTTAGGGGGCGGAACTATGGGCTACACCTTC. This chain uses TRBV7-3 with TRBJ1-2, with a weak D call TRBD1 (6 bases). Trimming removed 2 bases from V and 8 bases from J, with 15 bases in between. Germline V gene data show CDR1 as SGHTA and CDR2 as FQGTGA. The CDR3 consists of 14 residues. Using reference TRBV7-3 and TRBJ1-2 for the parts outside the CDR3, the full variable domain is GAGVSQTPSNKVTEKGKYVELRCDPISGHTALYWYRQSLGQGPEFLIYFQGTGAADDSGLPNDRFFAVRPEGSVSTLKIQRTERGDSAVYLCASSLGGGTMGYTFGSGTRLTVV.

This clonotype was detected only a few times. The V gene is TRBV7-2, the J gene TRBJ1-2, with D unresolved. Germline V lookup: CDR1 SGHTA, CDR2 FQGNSA. Trimming cost V 0 bases and J 1 base, with 12 bases left between them. This CDR3 has 16 residues. In DNA form, the CDR3 reads TGTGCCAGCAGCTTAGCGTCCGGGAAGTTTAACTATGGCTACACCTTC. Residues: CASSLASGKFNYGYTF.

This chain uses TRBV6-2 or TRBV6-3 with TRBJ2-7; TRBD2 matches at 7 bases. After removal of 4 bases from V and 5 bases from J, the junction contained 14 bases not matched to a gene. The germline V gene has CDR1 MNHEY and CDR2 SVGEGT. The length of the CDR3 is 16 residues. Here the CDR3 reads CASSSNIGLGAHEQYF. DNA for the CDR3: TGTGCCAGCAGTTCTAACATAGGACTAGGAGCCCACGAGCAGTACTTC.

This clonotype has at least ten counts. The rearrangement joins TRBV29-1 to TRBJ2-2; 8 nucleotides line up with TRBD2. V was clipped by 1 base and J by 5 bases; unmatched bases: 9. Germline V gene lookup returns CDR1 SQVTM and CDR2 ANQGSEA. The CDR3 has 16 residues. Here the CDR3 DNA reads TGCAGCGTTGAAGGATCCGGGGGGGCCCGAACCGGGGAGCTGTTTTTT. It specifies CSVEGSGGARTGELFF.

The chain joins TRBV18 to TRBJ2-1; a weak D match, TRBD1 (5 bases). This CDR3 spans 16 amino acids. Germline-derived CDR1 and CDR2 are KGHSH and LQKENI. V dropped 0 bases and J dropped 5 bases, with 14 bases sitting between them. The CDR3, as DNA: TGTGCCAGCTCACCACCGTCAGGGTCACGAAACAATGAGCAGTTCTTC. Protein: CASSPPSGSRNNEQFF.

CDR3 protein: CASSRPRQGMVTDTQYF. CDR3 coding DNA: TGTGCCAGCAGCCGACCTCGGCAGGGGATGGTCACAGATACGCAGTATTTT. The chain carries TRBV7-8 and TRBJ2-3; D is possibly TRBD1 (6 bases). The CDR3 has 17 amino acids. V was cut by 5 bases and J by 2 bases, with 20 bases left in between. The germline V gene has CDR1 SGHVS and CDR2 FQNEAQ. Full variable domain (rest looked up from reference TRBV7-8 and TRBJ2-3): GAGVSQSPRYKVAKRGQDVALRCDPISGHVSLFWYQQALGQGPEFLTYFQNEAQLDKSGLPSDRFFAERPEGSVSTLKIQRTQQEDSAVYLCASSRPRQGMVTDTQYFGPGTRLTVL.

V usage is TRBV7-9 and J usage is TRBJ1-4; D may be TRBD1 (5 bases). The CDR3 length is 15 residues. Trimming took 2 bases from V and 2 from J, leaving 9 bases between them. Germline CDR1 SEHNR, CDR2 FQNEAQ (reference sequence). As DNA, the CDR3 is TGTGCCAGCAGCTTACTTCAGGGCACTAATGAAAAACTGTTTTTT. This sequence encodes CASSLLQGTNEKLFF.

This clonotype showed up just a few times. In DNA form, the CDR3 reads TGTGCCAGCAGCTTGGCAGGTAGACTCGGCACAGATACGCAGTATTTT. This translates into CASSLAGRLGTDTQYF. The chain couples TRBV5-4 to TRBJ2-3; D unclear. The germline V gene has CDR1 SGHNT and CDR2 YYREEE (reference sequence). V was pared by 0 bases and J by 1 base, with 12 bases between. The CDR3 has 16 amino acids.

The J gene is TRBJ2-1, the V gene TRBV5-8; 14 bases line up with TRBD2. Germline V CDR1 and CDR2: SGHTS, YDEGEE. Trimming cost V 5 bases and J 8 bases; bases outside gene matches: 12. The CDR3 loop spans 17 amino acids. The CDR3 region is CASSSPKTSGRDDEQFF. The CDR3 DNA reads as TGTGCCAGCAGTTCACCAAAGACTAGCGGGAGGGACGATGAGCAGTTCTTC.

The genes are TRBV5-1 and TRBJ1-5; TRBD1 might be the D (5 bases). The germline V gene has CDR1 SGHRS and CDR2 YFSETQ. The CDR3 is 15 amino acids. Deletions cut 1 base from V and 0 bases from J, with 8 bases between. The CDR3 sequence is CASSLLGDSNQPQHF. The CDR3 nucleotides read TGCGCCAGCAGCTTGTTAGGGGATAGCAATCAGCCCCAGCATTTT.

This clonotype was seen a handful of times. V is TRBV5-1 and J is TRBJ2-1; TRBD2 agrees at 9 bases. J gave up 1 base and V 6 bases, and 20 bases lay outside the gene matches. The CDR3 totals 20 residues. From germline, CDR1 is SGHRS and CDR2 YFSETQ. For the CDR3, the DNA is TGCGCCAGCAACCCGACAGGGTCCTCTGCGCGGGAGGGGTCCTACAATGAGCAGTTCTTC. It specifies CASNPTGSSAREGSYNEQFF.

The J gene is TRBJ2-7, the V gene TRBV7-2; no clear D gene. Trimming took off 1 base at V and 1 base at J, with 8 bases between the two ends. The CDR3 is 14 residues long. CDR1 SGHTA and CDR2 FQGNSA come from the germline V gene. In DNA, the CDR3 is TGTGCCAGCAGCTTAGTACGCATTTCCTACGAGCAGTACTTC. It yields the protein CASSLVRISYEQYF.

This chain uses TRBV6-1 with TRBJ1-1; 8 nucleotides agree with TRBD1. CDR1 is MNHNS and CDR2 is SASEGT in the germline V gene. V dropped 2 bases and J dropped 3; count of bases not matched to a gene: 8. CDR3 size: 16 residues. The CDR3: CASSERAGGWDTEAFF. The CDR3 nucleotides are TGTGCCAGCAGTGAAAGGGCAGGGGGCTGGGACACTGAAGCTTTCTTT.

This clonotype was observed a single time. J is TRBJ2-7 and V is TRBV6-1; D not certain. The V end lost 3 bases, the J end lost 4 bases, and 10 bases lay between the germline ends. Germline V gives CDR1 MNHNS, CDR2 SASEGT. The CDR3 runs 13 residues. Written as DNA, the CDR3 is TGTGCCAGCAGTGATCACCTGTTATACGAGCAGTACTTC. Its protein product is CASSDHLLYEQYF.

The sample holds a few counts of this clonotype. This chain joins TRBV6-4 and TRBJ1-1, with D tentatively TRBD1 (6 bases). Deletions cut 3 bases from V and 3 bases from J, with 14 bases between. The V gene's germline CDR1 is MRHNA and CDR2 SNTAGT. The CDR3 consists of 15 residues. CDR3 protein: CASSESPQGDTEAFF. The CDR3 region has the DNA TGTGCCAGCAGTGAGTCCCCACAGGGAGACACTGAAGCTTTCTTT.